These 32 T cell receptor beta chains came from one sample sequenced in a study of T cells after yellow fever vaccination. One entry per CDR3 protein, called by TCRdb with MiXCR from the 5' RACE reads. The sample lists hundreds of thousands of distinct CDR3 sequences; around an eighth were seen once. Material: PBMCs, obtained on the day of the yellow fever booster vaccination. These receptors all come from a man aged 25 to 45 who received the YFV17D yellow fever vaccine.

On this clonotype itself: This could be a read error, since a much larger clone is one nucleotide away. The rearrangement uses TRBV7-2 and TRBJ2-7; TRBD2 matches 8 bases. The CDR3 runs 14 residues. CDR1 is SGHTA, CDR2 FQGNSA, per germline. The CDR3, as DNA: TGTGCCAGCAGCTATCGTGCGGGAGGCGACGAGCAGTCCTTC. Translating gives CASSYRAGGDEQSF.

This clonotype was picked up many times. The CDR3, as DNA: TGTGCCAGCAGACCACAGGGGAACTACAATGAGCAGTTCTTC. Its protein product is CASRPQGNYNEQFF. This sequence joins TRBV14 and TRBJ2-1, with TRBD1 matching over 7 bases. Trimming took 6 bases from V and 3 from J; bases not matched to a gene: 5. Per the germline V gene, CDR1 is SGHDN and CDR2 is FVKESK. CDR3 length: 14 amino acids.

The chain carries TRBV5-1 and TRBJ2-1, with 8 bases that match TRBD1. The V segment lost 0 bases and the J segment 1 base; nucleotides outside the gene matches: 6. The CDR3 consists of 17 residues. Germline CDR1 is SGHRS and CDR2 is YFSETQ. DNA for the CDR3: TGCGCCAGCAGCTTGGTGGTAACAGGGGGATCCTACAATGAGCAGTTCTTC. The encoded protein is CASSLVVTGGSYNEQFF.

This clonotype was detected a few times. The rearrangement links TRBV3-1 to TRBJ2-5; D tentatively reads TRBD1 or TRBD2 (5 bases each). The V gene lost 1 base and the J gene lost 4 bases, with 16 bases spanning the gap. Germline loops: CDR1 LGHDT, CDR2 YNNKEL (reference sequence). This CDR3 contains 16 residues. The CDR3 is CASSQGPGARRETQYF. CDR3 bases: TGTGCCAGCAGCCAAGGTCCCGGGGCTCGGCGAGAGACCCAGTACTTC.

This clonotype was seen only a few times. The chain links TRBV20-1 to TRBJ2-1; 7 bases are a match to TRBD2. V was pared by 0 bases and J by 5 bases, with 13 bases of the junction left unmatched. CDR3 size: 17 residues. The germline gives CDR1 DFQATT, CDR2 SNEGSKA (reference sequence). Written as DNA, the CDR3 is TGCAGTGCTAGAGATCGTCCCGGGAGGCTCCAGGACAATGAGCAGTTCTTC. It encodes CSARDRPGRLQDNEQFF.

The chain links TRBV10-2 to TRBJ1-1; D unclear. Germline V gives CDR1 WSHSY, CDR2 SAAADI. Trimming shortened V by 10 bases and J by 3 bases, and 12 bases separated the two germline ends. There are 12 residues in the CDR3. DNA of the CDR3: TGCGCCACCAACAACTTGGACACTGAAGCTTTCTTT. The encoded protein is CATNNLDTEAFF.

Remarks on this clonotype: This may be a read error: a much more frequent sequence differs by one nucleotide. V and J are TRBV10-3 and TRBJ2-3; TRBD2 matches at 9 bases. Per germline, CDR1 ENHRY and CDR2 SYGVKD. V was clipped by 2 bases and J by 11 bases; unmatched bases: 8. The CDR3 is 14 amino acids. As DNA, the CDR3 is TGTGCCATCAGTGAGCCCCGACTAGCGGCTATGCAGTATTTT. As protein: CAISEPRLAAMQYF.

This clonotype was recorded at least ten times. The J gene is TRBJ2-7, the V gene TRBV7-8; weak D call: TRBD2 (5 bases). In germline, CDR1 is SGHVS, CDR2 FQNEAQ. The CDR3 has 14 residues. Trimming removed 2 bases at V and 4 bases at J, with 12 bases between. The CDR3 spells CASSLKGVGYEQYF. The CDR3 region has the DNA TGTGCCAGCAGCTTAAAGGGAGTGGGTTACGAGCAGTACTTC.

This clonotype was observed a handful of times. The chain carries TRBV4-3 and TRBJ2-1, with a weak D call TRBD2 (7 bases). Germline lookup yields CDR1 LGHNA and CDR2 YSLEER. This CDR3 region has 16 residues. V lost 4 bases and J 5 bases, leaving 18 bases between the germline ends. CDR3 loop: CASSPRWGGGNNEQFF. In DNA, the CDR3 is TGCGCCAGCAGCCCTCGGTGGGGGGGCGGAAACAATGAGCAGTTCTTC.

This clonotype has ten or more counts. This rearrangement joins TRBV28 to TRBJ2-3; D not resolved. The V and J ends lost 7 bases and 6 bases respectively, with 14 bases between them. Per germline, CDR1 MDHEN and CDR2 SYDVKM. This CDR3 has 13 residues. For the CDR3, the DNA is TGTGCCAGCACTCTCCTCTCAAGGGATACGCAGTATTTT. The encoded protein is CASTLLSRDTQYF.

In this sample, this clonotype turned up many times. V and J are TRBV4-3 and TRBJ2-3; D gene unclear. The CDR3 has 16 residues. V was cut by 1 base and J by 5 bases, with 16 bases left in between. Germline-derived CDR1 and CDR2 are LGHNA and YSLEER. The chain's CDR3 is CASSQGRSGSGDTQYF. CDR3 DNA: TGCGCCAGCAGCCAAGGCCGTAGTGGCTCGGGAGATACGCAGTATTTT.

This chain links TRBV14 with TRBJ2-3, with D tentatively TRBD2 (6 bases). Deletions cut 0 bases from V and 2 bases from J, with 9 bases between. Looked up from germline, CDR1 is SGHDN and CDR2 is FVKESK. The CDR3 loop spans 15 amino acids. This CDR3 is CASSQETGVTDTQYF. CDR3 nucleotides: TGTGCCAGCAGCCAAGAAACGGGGGTCACAGATACGCAGTATTTT.

This clonotype was counted between two and nine times. J is TRBJ2-7 and V is TRBV3-1, with D unresolved. The CDR3 extends over 15 amino acids. V was clipped by 1 base and J by 3 bases, with 13 bases between them. The germline V gene encodes CDR1 LGHDT and CDR2 YNNKEL (reference sequence). CDR3 sequence (DNA): TGTGCCAGCAGCCAAGGATCTTTGGGTAACTACGAGCAGTACTTC. The encoded protein is CASSQGSLGNYEQYF.

V gene TRBV7-9 combines with J gene TRBJ2-5; 10 positions agree with TRBD1. From germline, CDR1 is SEHNR and CDR2 FQNEAQ (reference sequence). J gave up 4 bases and V 1 base, and 6 bases lay outside the gene matches. There are 16 residues in the CDR3. The CDR3: CASSLGDRGLRETQYF. CDR3 sequence (DNA): TGTGCCAGCAGCTTAGGGGACAGGGGCCTCCGAGAGACCCAGTACTTC. Supplemented by reference TRBV7-9 and TRBJ2-5, the full variable domain reads DTGVSQNPRHKITKRGQNVTFRCDPISEHNRLYWYRQTLGQGPEFLTYFQNEAQLEKSRLLSDRFSAERPKGSFSTLEIQRTEQGDSAMYLCASSLGDRGLRETQYFGPGTRLLVL.

Points on this clonotype: This may be a read error: a much more frequent sequence differs by one nucleotide. V and J are TRBV10-3 and TRBJ2-3, with 8 bases matching TRBD2. The CDR3 runs 18 residues. Per the germline V gene, CDR1 is ENHRY and CDR2 is SYGVKD. J gave up 3 bases and V 6 bases, and 17 bases lay outside the gene matches. The CDR3 coding sequence is TGTGCCATCAGCCCAGGAATAGCCAGCGGGAGTAAAACAGATACGCAGTATTTT. Translated: CAISPGIASGSKTDTQYF.

The genes are TRBV20-1 and TRBJ1-1; TRBD1 matches at 7 bases. Germline CDR1 and CDR2: DFQATT and SNEGSKA (reference sequence). This CDR3 has 13 amino acids. J was trimmed by 2 bases and V by 4 bases; bases with no gene match: 4. The CDR3 coding sequence is TGCAGTGCTAAAAGGGGGCGTAACACTGAAGCTTTCTTT. Translating gives CSAKRGRNTEAFF.

This clonotype has a handful of counts. V usage is TRBV6-5 and J usage is TRBJ2-1; a weak D match, TRBD2 (6 bases). With 2 bases removed from V and 5 bases from J, the gap between germline ends came to 13 bases. Looked up from germline, CDR1 is MNHEY and CDR2 is SVGAGI. This CDR3 has 15 residues. The CDR3 reads CASSYNDRGDNEQFF. For the CDR3, the DNA is TGTGCCAGCAGTTACAACGACCGCGGGGACAATGAGCAGTTCTTC.

This sequence joins TRBV7-2 and TRBJ2-3; TRBD1 matches at 9 bases. The CDR3 is 14 amino acids. V trimming: 5 bases; J trimming: 6 bases; junction bases outside the gene matches: 6. CDR1 and CDR2 from the germline V gene are SGHTA and FQGNSA. CDR3 loop: CASSKGTGSDTQYF. CDR3 bases: TGTGCCAGCAGCAAGGGGACAGGGTCCGATACGCAGTATTTT.

V gene TRBV3-1 combines with J gene TRBJ2-3, with D unclear. In germline, CDR1 is LGHDT, CDR2 YNNKEL (reference sequence). The CDR3 has 14 amino acids. V was clipped by 0 bases and J by 3 bases, with 7 bases between them. The CDR3 DNA reads TGTGCCAGCAGCCAAGATCACGGGACAGATACGCAGTATTTT. Translating it yields CASSQDHGTDTQYF.

There are a few counts of this clonotype. The rearrangement joins TRBV20-1 to TRBJ2-3, with 12 bases aligning to TRBD2. Germline V gene lookup returns CDR1 DFQATT and CDR2 SNEGSKA (reference sequence). The length of the CDR3 is 16 residues. Trimming removed 2 bases from V and 2 bases from J; junction bases left unmatched: 5. In nucleotides, the CDR3 is TGCAGTGCTAGATCCGGGACTAGCGGGTACACAGATACGCAGTATTTT. It yields the protein CSARSGTSGYTDTQYF.

This clonotype was counted only a few times. This chain links TRBV15 with TRBJ2-3; a weak D match, TRBD2 (5 bases). The germline V gene encodes CDR1 LNHNV and CDR2 YYDKDF (reference sequence). The CDR3 has 16 residues. V lost 5 bases and J lost 3, with 18 bases in between. This chain's CDR3 is CATSPLRGKITDTQYF. In DNA, the CDR3 is TGTGCCACCAGCCCTCTGAGAGGGAAGATAACAGATACGCAGTATTTT.

This clonotype has just a few counts. J is TRBJ2-1 and V is TRBV6-2 or TRBV6-3; no clear D gene. Germline loops: CDR1 MNHEY, CDR2 SVGEGT. CDR3 length: 14 amino acids. Trimming took off 4 bases at V and 6 bases at J, with 13 bases between the two ends. The CDR3 region has the DNA TGTGCCAGCAGTTTGCTCGTACCCTCCAATGAGCAGTTCTTC. This gives the protein CASSLLVPSNEQFF.

The sample holds many counts of this clonotype. The rearrangement joins TRBV16 to TRBJ1-2, with D possibly matching TRBD1 (5 bases). Germline CDR1 KGHSY, CDR2 FQNENV. V was trimmed by 3 bases and J by 8 bases, leaving 16 bases between them. This CDR3 region has 14 residues. The CDR3 sequence is CASSHQGGLGGYTF. Here the CDR3 DNA reads TGTGCCAGCAGCCACCAGGGAGGGCTAGGCGGCTACACCTTC.

This clonotype was seen a few times. This chain joins TRBV9 and TRBJ2-2; 7 bases line up with TRBD2. CDR3 size: 15 residues. Germline values: CDR1 SGDLS, CDR2 YYNGEE. The V gene end was trimmed by 2 bases and the J gene end by 5 bases; junction bases not matched to a gene: 6. The CDR3 region is CASSVWLAATGELFF. CDR3 DNA sequence: TGTGCCAGCAGCGTGTGGCTAGCGGCTACCGGGGAGCTGTTTTTT. The full variable domain, in which reference TRBV9 and TRBJ2-2 provide the parts outside the CDR3, is DSGVTQTPKHLITATGQRVTLRCSPRSGDLSVYWYQQSLDQGLQFLIQYYNGEERAKGNILERFSAQQFPDLHSELNLSSLELGDSALYFCASSVWLAATGELFFGEGSRLTVL.

This clonotype was observed a few times. The chain joins TRBV11-2 to TRBJ2-3; 7 nucleotides match TRBD2. The CDR3 is made up of 15 amino acids. The V gene end was trimmed by 0 bases and the J gene end by 5 bases; junction bases not matched to a gene: 5. Germline V CDR1 and CDR2: SGHAT, FQNNGV. The CDR3 nucleotides read TGTGCCAGCAGCTTAGAATCGACGGGAGGAGATACGCAGTATTTT. Protein sequence: CASSLESTGGDTQYF.

The rearrangement links TRBV29-1 to TRBJ2-3; no firm D call. This CDR3 spans 12 amino acids. V lost 4 bases, J lost 0 bases, and 5 bases lay in between. Germline V gene data show CDR1 as SQVTM and CDR2 as ANQGSEA. This chain's CDR3 is CSVVGSTDTQYF. Here the CDR3 DNA reads TGCAGCGTTGTGGGGAGCACAGATACGCAGTATTTT.

The table lists this clonotype with a few counts. CDR3 residues: CASSDPPYEQYF. The CDR3 region has the DNA TGTGCCAGCAGCGATCCCCCCTACGAGCAGTACTTC. The rearrangement links TRBV7-2 to TRBJ2-7; D remains unclear. CDR1 is SGHTA, CDR2 FQGNSA, per germline. Deletions cut 5 bases from V and 2 bases from J, with 7 bases between. The CDR3 runs to 12 residues.

This clonotype turned up a few times. V gene TRBV5-1 combines with J gene TRBJ2-3; D is ambiguous. The germline V gene encodes CDR1 SGHRS and CDR2 YFSETQ. CDR3 length: 14 amino acids. V was cut by 0 bases and J by 4 bases, with 9 bases left in between. The DNA for the CDR3 is TGCGCCAGCAGCTTGGATCTGGCTCCAGATACGCAGTATTTT. The encoded protein is CASSLDLAPDTQYF. Supplemented by reference TRBV5-1 and TRBJ2-3, the full variable domain reads KAGVTQTPRYLIKTRGQQVTLSCSPISGHRSVSWYQQTPGQGLQFLFEYFSETQRNKGNFPGRFSGRQFSNSRSEMNVSTLELGDSALYLCASSLDLAPDTQYFGPGTRLTVL.

This clonotype was seen ten or more times. The chain recombines TRBV12-3 or TRBV12-4 with TRBJ1-4; unclear D gene. Trimming stripped 5 bases from V and 8 bases from J, with 18 bases between. The CDR3 sequence is 15 residues long. CDR3: CASSRYGSSGEKLFF. CDR3 DNA sequence: TGTGCCAGCAGTCGCTATGGTAGTTCGGGGGAAAAACTGTTTTTT.

The table lists this clonotype with a few counts. V usage is TRBV6-5 and J usage is TRBJ1-1; unclear D gene. In germline, CDR1 is MNHEY, CDR2 SVGAGI. This CDR3 comprises 12 residues. With 8 bases removed from V and 0 bases from J, the gap between germline ends came to 7 bases. CDR3 protein: CASYGMNTEAFF. CDR3 nucleotide sequence: TGTGCCAGCTATGGCATGAACACTGAAGCTTTCTTT.

The J gene is TRBJ2-1, the V gene TRBV20-1; a possible D gene is TRBD1 (5 bases). The V gene lost 0 bases and the J gene lost 6 bases, with 12 bases spanning the gap. The CDR3 is 14 amino acids. CDR1 DFQATT and CDR2 SNEGSKA come from the germline V gene (reference sequence). CDR3 bases: TGCAGTGCTAGAGACAGGGATTTTCGCAATGAGCAGTTCTTC. Amino acid sequence: CSARDRDFRNEQFF.

The gene calls are TRBV6-8 and TRBJ2-3; D perhaps matches TRBD2 (5 bases). CDR3 length: 16 amino acids. Trimming stripped 6 bases from V and 0 bases from J, with 16 bases between. CDR1 is MNHGY, CDR2 SAAAGT, per germline. The CDR3 region is CASRERLAASTDTQYF. Here the CDR3 DNA reads TGTGCCAGCAGGGAACGGCTAGCAGCTAGCACAGATACGCAGTATTTT.